These 32 T cell receptor beta chains share one sample of origin, sequenced in a study of blood T cells in healthy people across ages. The authors ran a second PCR of roughly 6 to 12 cycles using a sample-barcoded 5' primer and a J-beta primer mix. MiXCR, run by TCRdb on the 5' RACE reads, gives a single entry per CDR3 protein. The table shows 1.5 million to 2 million distinct CDR3 sequences, with roughly 52% occurring only once. Sequencing was done on a sample of blood. These receptors came from a middle-aged woman in good health.

The V gene is TRBV27, the J gene TRBJ1-2; a possible D gene is TRBD1 (5 bases). This CDR3 contains 14 residues. Trimming pared 2 bases from V and 3 bases from J, leaving 10 bases between. Germline CDR1 reads MNHEY; CDR2 reads SMNVEV (reference sequence). The CDR3, as DNA: TGTGCCAGCAGTTTAGGGGGTACCCACTATGGCTACACCTTC. This encodes CASSLGGTHYGYTF.

The chain combines TRBV20-1 with TRBJ2-7; D assignment may be TRBD1 or TRBD2 (5 bases each). The better agreement between TRBJ2-5 and the DNA end casts doubt on the J call. This CDR3 is built from 13 residues. The germline CDR1 and CDR2 sequences are DFQATT and SNEGSKA (reference sequence). CDR3 nucleotides: TGCAGTGCTTGGACGGGGCGTGTCGCGACCCAGTACTTC. Its translation is CSAWTGRVATQYF.

This clonotype was observed a few times. The J gene is TRBJ2-5, the V gene TRBV6-6, with 11 bases lining up with TRBD2. The CDR3 spans 17 residues. Germline CDR1 reads MNHNY; CDR2 reads SVGAGI (reference sequence). With V trimmed by 0 bases and J by 1 base, 4 bases remained unmatched. The CDR3: CASSYSSGGETQETQYF. The DNA for the CDR3 is TGTGCCAGCAGTTACTCTAGCGGGGGGGAAACCCAAGAGACCCAGTACTTC.

The V and J genes are TRBV7-2 and TRBJ1-6; the D gene is possibly TRBD1 (5 bases). CDR1 SGHTA and CDR2 FQGNSA come from the germline V gene. With 5 bases removed from V and 9 bases from J, the gap between germline ends came to 20 bases. The CDR3 sequence is 16 residues long. This chain's CDR3 is CASSRDASPIGSPLHF. For the CDR3, the DNA is TGTGCCAGCAGCCGGGACGCTTCGCCAATCGGTTCACCCCTCCACTTT.

This chain uses TRBV6-1 with TRBJ1-2; unclear D gene. Between the trimmed V and J ends, which lost 3 bases and 8 bases, there was a span of 7 bases. The CDR3 is made up of 11 amino acids. CDR1 and CDR2 from the germline V gene are MNHNS and SASEGT. CDR3 sequence: CASSDRWGYTF. CDR3 DNA: TGTGCCAGCAGTGACCGGTGGGGCTACACCTTC.

The chain employs TRBV29-1 and TRBJ2-7; possibly TRBD2 for D (7 bases). The V gene lost 7 bases and the J gene lost 7 bases, with 20 bases spanning the gap. CDR1 and CDR2 (germline): SQVTM, ANQGSEA. This CDR3 is 13 amino acids long. The CDR3 reads CSGGGLYGFEQYF. The CDR3 bases are TGCAGCGGGGGGGGGCTCTACGGATTTGAGCAGTACTTC.

The gene calls are TRBV7-9 and TRBJ2-5, with D possibly matching TRBD2 (5 bases). Germline loops: CDR1 SEHNR, CDR2 FQNEAQ (reference sequence). Trimming shortened V by 4 bases and J by 11 bases, and 20 bases separated the two germline ends. This CDR3 contains 14 residues. CDR3 amino acids: CASSSVARYNEQYF. DNA of the CDR3: TGTGCCAGCAGCTCCGTAGCGCGGTATAATGAGCAGTACTTC.

This clonotype came up once. The chain carries TRBV6-6 and TRBJ1-6; tentatively, D is TRBD1 (5 bases). Trimming pared 5 bases from V and 7 bases from J, leaving 15 bases between. The CDR3 consists of 15 residues. Germline V gene sequence: CDR1 MNHNY, CDR2 SVGAGI (reference sequence). The CDR3 loop reads CASSGTTMGNSPLHF. CDR3 in DNA: TGTGCCAGCAGTGGGACTACGATGGGGAATTCACCCCTCCACTTT.

The chain has TRBV6-5 and TRBJ1-1, with TRBD1 matching over 10 bases. The CDR3 sequence is 14 residues long. V lost 8 bases, J lost 6 bases, and 9 bases stayed unmatched. Germline CDR1 reads MNHEY; CDR2 reads SVGAGI. The CDR3 is CASFPDRGSPEAFF. The CDR3 coding sequence is TGTGCCAGCTTCCCGGACAGGGGGAGCCCTGAAGCTTTCTTT.

The chain combines TRBV6-5 with TRBJ1-2; the D gene is possibly TRBD1 (6 bases). V lost 2 bases and J lost 0, with 13 bases in between. The CDR3 is made up of 16 amino acids. Germline CDR1 MNHEY, CDR2 SVGAGI. In DNA form, the CDR3 reads TGTGCCAGCAGTTACAACAGGGTGGGGGCTAACTATGGCTACACCTTC. It translates to CASSYNRVGANYGYTF.

This chain's CDR3 is CASAGRQETQYF. The CDR3 DNA is TGTGCCTCGGCAGGAAGACAAGAGACCCAGTACTTC. V is TRBV27 and J is TRBJ2-5, with D uncertain. This CDR3 is built from 12 residues. The V and J ends lost 11 bases and 2 bases respectively, with 12 bases between them. CDR1 is MNHEY and CDR2 is SMNVEV in the germline V gene (reference sequence).

Details on this clonotype: One junction end does not reproduce the germline sequence, and a read error may be involved. The rearrangement uses TRBV4-3 and TRBJ2-3; 8 bases agree with TRBD2. This CDR3 has 16 amino acids. CDR1 and CDR2 (germline): LGHNA, YSLEER. CDR3 sequence (DNA): TGCGCCAGCAACCAAGATAAGCGGGGGTGGAGCGATACGCAGTATTTT. Translated, it gives CASNQDKRGWSDTQYF.

The V gene is TRBV27, the J gene TRBJ2-5; D not certain. The CDR3 is 17 residues long. Trimming pared 2 bases from V and 8 bases from J, leaving 24 bases between. In germline, CDR1 is MNHEY, CDR2 SMNVEV (reference sequence). The CDR3 DNA reads as TGTGCCAGCAGTTTAGGTGCGACCAGGCTTCCGTTGGGTACCCAGTACTTC. Its protein is CASSLGATRLPLGTQYF.

This clonotype was seen a handful of times. The chain recombines TRBV5-1 with TRBJ2-5; D perhaps matches TRBD1 (6 bases). TRBJ2-7 explains the end of the DNA better; the J call may be wrong. The CDR3 length is 14 residues. Germline CDR1 SGHRS, CDR2 YFSETQ. The CDR3 DNA is TGCGCCAGCAGCCGTAGTTCAGGGGAGTACGAGCAGTACTTC. Its protein is CASSRSSGEYEQYF.

This clonotype was picked up a small number of times. The chain links TRBV9 to TRBJ2-3; 7 nucleotides agree with TRBD2. Losses at the gene ends were 0 bases for V and 4 bases for J; bases not matched to a gene: 14. CDR1 SGDLS and CDR2 YYNGEE come from the germline V gene. This CDR3 comprises 18 residues. The DNA for the CDR3 is TGTGCCAGCAGCGTAGAAGAGGGGACGCAACGGGGGGCAGATACGCAGTATTTT. Its translation is CASSVEEGTQRGADTQYF.

This sequence joins TRBV5-1 and TRBJ1-2, with 9 bases fitting TRBD1. This CDR3 is built from 14 residues. Unmatched junction bases numbered 10, after V lost 7 bases and J lost 6 bases. Looked up from germline, CDR1 is SGHRS and CDR2 is YFSETQ. The CDR3 coding sequence is TGCGCCAGCGGTCAACAGGGGGCACTGGATGGCTACACCTTC. It codes for CASGQQGALDGYTF. The full variable domain, in which reference TRBV5-1 and TRBJ1-2 provide the parts outside the CDR3, is KAGVTQTPRYLIKTRGQQVTLSCSPISGHRSVSWYQQTPGQGLQFLFEYFSETQRNKGNFPGRFSGRQFSNSRSEMNVSTLELGDSALYLCASGQQGALDGYTFGSGTRLTVV.

The count of this clonotype is one. V gene TRBV6-2 or TRBV6-3 combines with J gene TRBJ2-1; 9 positions agree with TRBD2. This CDR3 is built from 16 residues. V was pared by 1 base and J by 4 bases, with 5 bases of the junction left unmatched. The germline V gene encodes CDR1 MNHEY and CDR2 SVGEGT. CDR3 bases: TGTGCCAGCAGTTACTTAGGGACTAGCAGGTACAATGAGCAGTTCTTC. Its translation: CASSYLGTSRYNEQFF.

As DNA, the CDR3 is TGTGCCAGCAGTGAAGCCCGCAATGAGCAGTTCTTC. This gives the protein CASSEARNEQFF. The rearrangement joins TRBV6-1 to TRBJ2-1, with unresolved D. V dropped 0 bases and J dropped 6 bases, with 3 bases sitting between them. This CDR3 has 12 residues. Germline loops: CDR1 MNHNS, CDR2 SASEGT.

V gene TRBV2 combines with J gene TRBJ1-4; D is undetermined. The ends were cut back, 0 bases at V and 8 bases at J, with 7 bases in the middle. There are 13 residues in the CDR3. CDR1 SNHLY and CDR2 FYNNEI come from the germline V gene. The CDR3 coding sequence is TGTGCCAGCAGTGAAGCCATGGGGGAAAAACTGTTTTTT. Protein sequence: CASSEAMGEKLFF.

The rearrangement links TRBV28 to TRBJ2-1; weak D call: TRBD2 (5 bases). The CDR3 runs 15 residues. CDR1 is MDHEN and CDR2 is SYDVKM in the germline V gene. Trimming removed 6 bases at V and 0 bases at J, with 12 bases between. The CDR3 DNA reads as TGTGCCAGCAGGCCCGTTGGGAGCTCCTACAATGAGCAGTTCTTC. Its protein product is CASRPVGSSYNEQFF.

The CDR3 region has the DNA TGTGCCAGCAGCTTAGCATCACTAAACTACGAGCAGTACTTC. Protein product: CASSLASLNYEQYF. The J gene is TRBJ2-7, the V gene TRBV7-8; D not certain. With 0 bases removed from V and 3 bases from J, the gap between germline ends came to 9 bases. CDR3 length: 14 residues. Germline CDR1 is SGHVS and CDR2 is FQNEAQ.

This clonotype was seen only once. The chain joins TRBV7-9 to TRBJ2-5; 8 nucleotides line up with TRBD1. Germline V gene data show CDR1 as SEHNR and CDR2 as FQNEAQ (reference sequence). V dropped 6 bases and J dropped 11; count of bases not matched to a gene: 14. The CDR3 is made up of 14 amino acids. The CDR3 loop is CASRPDRASGEQYF. In DNA, the CDR3 is TGTGCCAGCAGGCCGGACAGGGCTTCGGGTGAGCAGTACTTC.

The chain joins TRBV25-1 to TRBJ2-3; a possible D gene is TRBD2 (6 bases). Trimming shortened V by 2 bases and J by 0 bases, and 15 bases separated the two germline ends. Per the germline V gene, CDR1 is MGHDK and CDR2 is SYGVNS. The CDR3 sequence is 17 residues long. CDR3 amino acids: CASSERISGRSTDTQYF. In DNA, the CDR3 is TGTGCCAGCAGTGAACGTATTAGCGGACGAAGCACAGATACGCAGTATTTT.

This clonotype was seen a few times. The J gene is TRBJ2-2, the V gene TRBV13; D possibly corresponds to TRBD1 (6 bases). Looked up from germline, CDR1 is PRHDT and CDR2 is FYEKMQ (reference sequence). The CDR3 consists of 15 residues. V was pared by 0 bases and J by 6 bases, with 11 bases between. The chain's CDR3 is CASSLGSAGAGELFF. CDR3 nucleotides: TGTGCCAGCAGCTTAGGGTCCGCAGGGGCCGGGGAGCTGTTTTTT.

This clonotype was observed a few times. This chain uses TRBV7-2 with TRBJ2-7; 11 nucleotides match TRBD2. The junction had 16 bases not matched to a gene; V was cut back by 6 bases and J by 6 bases. Germline V CDR1 and CDR2: SGHTA, FQGNSA. The length of the CDR3 is 17 residues. The chain's CDR3 is CASRETRGLAGGTEQYF. Written as DNA, the CDR3 is TGTGCCAGCAGAGAAACTAGGGGGCTAGCGGGGGGAACCGAGCAGTACTTC.

The chain joins TRBV29-1 to TRBJ2-3; 7 bases agree with TRBD1. J lost 1 base, V lost 4 bases, and 5 bases had no gene match. Germline V gives CDR1 SQVTM, CDR2 ANQGSEA. The length of the CDR3 is 14 residues. CDR3 residues: CSVVSGGGTDTQYF. In DNA, the CDR3 is TGCAGCGTTGTATCAGGGGGAGGCACAGATACGCAGTATTTT.

The rearrangement links TRBV6-2 or TRBV6-3 to TRBJ1-5; the match to TRBD1 covers 7 bases. The V and J ends lost 2 bases and 7 bases, in that order; junction bases with no gene match: 11. Germline CDR1 is MNHEY and CDR2 is SVGEGT. This CDR3 is 16 amino acids long. Here the CDR3 DNA reads TGTGCCAGCAGTTACGGGCGGGGAGACAGGGCCCAGCCCCAGCATTTT. Translated: CASSYGRGDRAQPQHF.

The rearrangement uses TRBV20-1 and TRBJ2-7; D uncertain. Germline CDR1 is DFQATT and CDR2 is SNEGSKA (reference sequence). The germline V and J ends were trimmed by 1 base and 6 bases, with 10 bases remaining between them. The CDR3 consists of 12 residues. The CDR3 region is CSARGSNREQYF. The CDR3 DNA reads TGCAGTGCTAGAGGATCAAACCGCGAGCAGTACTTC.

The genes are TRBV18 and TRBJ2-7, with D possibly called TRBD1 or TRBD2 (5 bases each). Trimming took off 3 bases at V and 6 bases at J, with 18 bases between the two ends. This CDR3 spans 15 amino acids. Germline V lookup: CDR1 KGHSH, CDR2 LQKENI. The CDR3, as DNA: TGTGCCAGCTCACCGGTCCGGGGCCAGGGAAGCGAGCAGTACTTC. It codes for CASSPVRGQGSEQYF.

In this sample, this clonotype turned up a few times. The chain uses TRBV7-2 and TRBJ2-1; 9 bases line up with TRBD2. The CDR3 length is 15 residues. Trimming took 3 bases from V and 3 from J; bases not matched to a gene: 3. Germline V CDR1 and CDR2: SGHTA, FQGNSA. The CDR3 DNA reads TGTGCCAGCAGCTTCGAACTAGCGGGCTACAATGAGCAGTTCTTC. This gives the protein CASSFELAGYNEQFF.

This clonotype has just a few counts. The chain joins TRBV7-9 to TRBJ1-1, with 7 bases fitting TRBD1. The V gene's germline CDR1 is SEHNR and CDR2 FQNEAQ (reference sequence). This CDR3 is 15 amino acids long. V was clipped by 3 bases and J by 1 base; unmatched bases: 5. The CDR3 protein is CASSLAGGTNTEAFF. The CDR3 DNA reads as TGTGCCAGCAGCTTGGCAGGGGGAACGAACACTGAAGCTTTCTTT.

This chain uses TRBV7-2 with TRBJ1-6; 7 bases align to TRBD1. The CDR3 consists of 15 residues. Per germline, CDR1 SGHTA and CDR2 FQGNSA. V shed 3 bases, J shed 8 bases, and the junction held 7 bases outside the gene matches. CDR3: CASSFSTGSDSPLHF. The CDR3 region has the DNA TGTGCCAGCAGCTTTTCGACAGGGAGTGATTCACCCCTCCACTTT.